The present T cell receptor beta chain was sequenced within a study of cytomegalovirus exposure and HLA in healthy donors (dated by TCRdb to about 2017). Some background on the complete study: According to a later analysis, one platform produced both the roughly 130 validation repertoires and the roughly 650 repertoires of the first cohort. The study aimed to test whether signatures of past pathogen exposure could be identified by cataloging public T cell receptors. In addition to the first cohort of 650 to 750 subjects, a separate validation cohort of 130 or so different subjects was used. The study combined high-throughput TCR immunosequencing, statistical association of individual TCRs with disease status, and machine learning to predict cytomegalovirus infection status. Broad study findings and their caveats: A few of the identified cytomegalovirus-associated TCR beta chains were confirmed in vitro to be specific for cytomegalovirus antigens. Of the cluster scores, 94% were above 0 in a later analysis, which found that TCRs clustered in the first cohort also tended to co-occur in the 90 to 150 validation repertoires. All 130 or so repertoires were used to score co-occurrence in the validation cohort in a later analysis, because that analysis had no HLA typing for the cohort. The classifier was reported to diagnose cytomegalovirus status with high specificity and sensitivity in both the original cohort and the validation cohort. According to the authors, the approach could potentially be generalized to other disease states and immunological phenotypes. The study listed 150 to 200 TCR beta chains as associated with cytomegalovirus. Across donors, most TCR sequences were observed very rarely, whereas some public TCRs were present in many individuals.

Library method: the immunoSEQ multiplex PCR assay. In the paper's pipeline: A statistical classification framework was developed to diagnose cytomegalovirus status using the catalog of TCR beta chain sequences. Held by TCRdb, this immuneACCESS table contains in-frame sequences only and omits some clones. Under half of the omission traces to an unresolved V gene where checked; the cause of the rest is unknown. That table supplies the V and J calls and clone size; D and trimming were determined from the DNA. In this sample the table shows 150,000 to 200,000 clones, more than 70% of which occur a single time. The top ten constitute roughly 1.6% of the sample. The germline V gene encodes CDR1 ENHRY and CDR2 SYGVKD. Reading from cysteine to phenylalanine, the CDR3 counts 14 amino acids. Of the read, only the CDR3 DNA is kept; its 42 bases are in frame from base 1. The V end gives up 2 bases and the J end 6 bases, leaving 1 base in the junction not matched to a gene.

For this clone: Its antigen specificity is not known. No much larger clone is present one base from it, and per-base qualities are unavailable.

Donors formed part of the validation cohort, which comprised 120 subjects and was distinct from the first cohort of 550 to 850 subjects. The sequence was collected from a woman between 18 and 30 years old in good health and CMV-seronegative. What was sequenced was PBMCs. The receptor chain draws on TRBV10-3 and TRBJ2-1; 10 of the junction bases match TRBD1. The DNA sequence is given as TGTGCCATCAGTGAGGACAGGGGGCCCAATGAGCAGTTCTTC. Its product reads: CAISEDRGPNEQFF.